One and the same sample provided the 21 T cell receptor beta chains below, sequenced in a study of CD8 T cells in Susac syndrome. After extraction with the RNeasy kit, about 0.45 to 1 ug of the RNA was reverse transcribed using random hexamers. TCRdb reprocessed the immunoSEQ multiplex PCR reads with MiXCR, giving one entry per CDR3 protein. The repertoire holds 140,000 or so distinct CDR3 sequences, with 90% to 96% as singletons. The sequencing input was CD4+ T cells from PBMCs. These receptor sequences come from a human donor with Susac syndrome.

The rearrangement links TRBV5-1 to TRBJ2-1; TRBD2 might be the D (6 bases). The CDR3 has 15 amino acids. Trimming took off 4 bases at V and 6 bases at J, with 17 bases between the two ends. Germline assignment: CDR1 SGHRS and CDR2 YFSETQ. The CDR3 protein is CASSPEAGPGNEQFF. The CDR3 DNA reads as TGCGCCAGCAGCCCTGAGGCGGGGCCTGGCAATGAGCAGTTCTTC. The entire variable domain, with the rest obtained from reference TRBV5-1 and TRBJ2-1, is as follows: KAGVTQTPRYLIKTRGQQVTLSCSPISGHRSVSWYQQTPGQGLQFLFEYFSETQRNKGNFPGRFSGRQFSNSRSEMNVSTLELGDSALYLCASSPEAGPGNEQFFGPGTRLTVL.

The rearrangement uses TRBV24-1 and TRBJ2-2; D is ambiguous. The germline gives CDR1 KGHDR, CDR2 SFDVKD. V was trimmed by 1 base and J by 7 bases, leaving 3 bases between them. The CDR3 is 12 residues long. The CDR3 reads CATSDFLGELFF. The CDR3 coding sequence is TGTGCCACCAGTGATTTTCTCGGGGAGCTGTTTTTT.

A few counts support this clonotype. J is TRBJ1-5 and V is TRBV18; a possible D gene is TRBD1 (6 bases). Trimming took 6 bases from V and 3 from J, leaving 12 bases between them. CDR3 length: 14 amino acids. Germline-derived CDR1 and CDR2 are KGHSH and LQKENI. CDR3 bases: TGTGCCAGCTCGCCAGGGGCTGACAATCAGCCCCAGCATTTT. This translates into CASSPGADNQPQHF.

The chain recombines TRBV2 with TRBJ1-6; D remains ambiguous. Trimming took 8 bases from V and 10 from J, leaving 3 bases between them. Looked up from germline, CDR1 is SNHLY and CDR2 is FYNNEI. The CDR3 contains 9 residues. Here the CDR3 reads CASSSPLHF. As DNA, the CDR3 is TGTGCCAGCTCCTCACCCCTCCACTTT.

This clonotype was observed a single time. The chain employs TRBV2 and TRBJ2-5, with D hard to call. Trimming shortened V by 4 bases and J by 4 bases, and 10 bases separated the two germline ends. The CDR3 is made up of 13 amino acids. In germline, CDR1 is SNHLY, CDR2 FYNNEI. CDR3 DNA: TGTGCCAGCAGTGCCCAAACCAGAGAGACCCAGTACTTC. Residues: CASSAQTRETQYF.

The chain uses TRBV20-1 and TRBJ2-7, with D perhaps TRBD2 (5 bases). The CDR3 totals 12 residues. Germline-derived CDR1 and CDR2 are DFQATT and SNEGSKA (reference sequence). In DNA, the CDR3 is TGCAGCCTGTCCGGACTTACCTACGAGCAGTACTTC. Its protein product is CSLSGLTYEQYF.

The rearrangement links TRBV19 to TRBJ2-7, with unresolved D. The CDR3 is 12 residues long. V was clipped by 6 bases and J by 2 bases, with 8 bases between them. The germline V gene encodes CDR1 LNHDA and CDR2 SQIVND (reference sequence). In DNA, the CDR3 is TGTGCCAGTAGCGCCGTCCCCTACGAGCAGTACTTC. Translating it yields CASSAVPYEQYF.

This chain links TRBV4-1 with TRBJ2-7; 9 bases align to TRBD2. With V trimmed by 0 bases and J by 6 bases, 9 bases remained unmatched. From germline, CDR1 is MGHRA and CDR2 YSYEKL. The CDR3 consists of 16 residues. The CDR3 loop reads CASSQDRASGKFEQYF. The DNA of the CDR3 is TGCGCCAGCAGCCAAGATCGCGCTAGCGGGAAGTTCGAGCAGTACTTC.

The chain is built from TRBV24-1 and TRBJ2-1; D is possibly TRBD2 (6 bases). The length of the CDR3 is 13 residues. V lost 6 bases, J lost 8 bases, and 13 bases lay in between. Germline V CDR1 and CDR2: KGHDR, SFDVKD. This chain's CDR3 is CATSWGSGDEQFF. For the CDR3, the DNA is TGTGCCACCAGTTGGGGGTCGGGGGATGAGCAGTTCTTC.

V gene TRBV29-1 combines with J gene TRBJ1-1; no definite D call. V lost 4 bases, J lost 11 bases, and 14 bases lay in between. Germline-derived CDR1 and CDR2 are SQVTM and ANQGSEA. The CDR3 totals 11 residues. The CDR3 reads CSVVSSVGAFF. The CDR3, as DNA: TGCAGCGTTGTTTCTTCCGTTGGGGCTTTCTTT.

This clonotype came up once. This chain connects TRBV20-1 to TRBJ2-7; TRBD1 matches at 7 bases. The J segment lost 2 bases and the V segment lost 3 bases, leaving 4 bases of the junction unmatched. CDR1 and CDR2 from the germline V gene are DFQATT and SNEGSKA (reference sequence). This CDR3 is 13 amino acids long. This chain's CDR3 is CSARTGSAYEQYF. In DNA form, the CDR3 reads TGCAGTGCTAGGACAGGGTCGGCCTACGAGCAGTACTTC.

The chain recombines TRBV6-1 with TRBJ1-5; D call uncertain. CDR1 MNHNS and CDR2 SASEGT come from the germline V gene. The CDR3 extends over 13 amino acids. Between the trimmed V and J ends, which lost 1 base and 7 bases, there was a span of 8 bases. The CDR3 nucleotides are TGTGCCAGCAGTGAAGGGATCTCGCAGCCCCAGCATTTT. Its protein is CASSEGISQPQHF.

The chain carries TRBV12-5 and TRBJ1-5; TRBD1 matches at 8 bases. Germline V gives CDR1 LGHNT, CDR2 FRNRAP. There are 18 residues in the CDR3. J lost 4 bases, V lost 0 bases, and 11 bases had no gene match. As DNA, the CDR3 is TGTGCTAGTGGTTTGGTACCCCTCGGACAGGGAGGGAATCAGCCCCAGCATTTT. Its protein is CASGLVPLGQGGNQPQHF.

This chain connects TRBV6-6 to TRBJ2-7, with 8 positions matching TRBD1. Germline V gene lookup returns CDR1 MNHNY and CDR2 SVGAGI (reference sequence). The V gene end was trimmed by 8 bases and the J gene end by 4 bases; junction bases not matched to a gene: 7. The CDR3 spans 13 residues. The CDR3, as DNA: TGTGCCAGCGAAGCAGGGGGCAGGTACGAGCAGTACTTC. It specifies CASEAGGRYEQYF.

The V gene is TRBV12-3 or TRBV12-4, the J gene TRBJ2-1, with 14 bases fitting TRBD2. After removal of 0 bases from V and 7 bases from J, the junction contained 2 bases not matched to a gene. The CDR3 runs to 16 residues. In DNA, the CDR3 is TGTGCCAGCAGTTTAGCCGGGACTAGCGGGAGTAATGAGCAGTTCTTC. Amino acids: CASSLAGTSGSNEQFF.

Here the CDR3 DNA reads TGTGCCAGCTCACCACTGCTCAGTGAAGCTTTCTTT. Residues: CASSPLLSEAFF. The V gene is TRBV18, the J gene TRBJ1-1; D gene ambiguous. The CDR3 consists of 12 residues. V was cut by 1 base and J by 7 bases, with 7 bases left in between. Germline V CDR1 and CDR2: KGHSH, LQKENI.

Here the CDR3 DNA reads TGTGCCAGCAGTGCAGACACCTCCAATCAGCCCCAGCATTTT. Residues: CASSADTSNQPQHF. The rearrangement uses TRBV12-3 or TRBV12-4 and TRBJ1-5; D gene ambiguous. The V gene lost 5 bases and the J gene lost 3 bases, with 11 bases spanning the gap. The CDR3 covers 14 residues.

The chain employs TRBV29-1 and TRBJ1-2; the D is unclear. The CDR3 is 16 amino acids. Trimming cost V 2 bases and J 2 bases, with 18 bases left between them. Per the germline V gene, CDR1 is SQVTM and CDR2 is ANQGSEA. The CDR3 DNA is TGCAGCGTTGAACGCAACCGGGCCCAAGGCAACTATGGCTACACCTTC. Protein product: CSVERNRAQGNYGYTF.

The gene calls are TRBV9 and TRBJ1-1; no firm D call. V lost 0 bases to trimming and J lost 0 bases, with 6 bases between them. Germline V gene sequence: CDR1 SGDLS, CDR2 YYNGEE. This CDR3 is built from 14 residues. CDR3 nucleotides: TGTGCCAGCAGCGTAGGAAACATGAACACTGAAGCTTTCTTT. Encoded protein: CASSVGNMNTEAFF.

The gene calls are TRBV20-1 and TRBJ1-5; D not certain. CDR3 length: 12 residues. Trimming cost V 6 bases and J 4 bases, with 10 bases left between them. In germline, CDR1 is DFQATT, CDR2 SNEGSKA (reference sequence). The CDR3 protein is CSAPRENQPQHF. CDR3 coding DNA: TGCAGTGCCCCTAGGGAGAATCAGCCCCAGCATTTT.

V gene TRBV19 combines with J gene TRBJ2-1; 10 nucleotides match TRBD1. Trimming removed 5 bases from V and 5 bases from J; junction bases left unmatched: 9. CDR1 is LNHDA and CDR2 is SQIVND in the germline V gene (reference sequence). CDR3 size: 16 residues. CDR3 region: CASSPRDRGTNNEQFF. CDR3 coding DNA: TGTGCCAGTAGTCCTCGGGACAGGGGTACAAACAATGAGCAGTTCTTC.